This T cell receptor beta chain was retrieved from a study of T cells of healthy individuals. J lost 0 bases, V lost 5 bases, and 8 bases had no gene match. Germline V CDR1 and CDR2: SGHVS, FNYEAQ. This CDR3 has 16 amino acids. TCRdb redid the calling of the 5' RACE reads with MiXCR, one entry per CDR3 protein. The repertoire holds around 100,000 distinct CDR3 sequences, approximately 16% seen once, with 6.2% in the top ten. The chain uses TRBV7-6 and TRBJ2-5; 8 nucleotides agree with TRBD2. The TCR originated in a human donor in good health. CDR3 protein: CASSIRGGGYQETQYF. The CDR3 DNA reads TGTGCCAGCAGCATCCGTGGCGGGGGGTACCAAGAGACCCAGTACTTC. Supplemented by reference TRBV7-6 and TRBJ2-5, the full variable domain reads GAGVSQSPRYKVTKRGQDVALRCDPISGHVSLYWYRQALGQGPEFLTYFNYEAQQDKSGLPNDRFSAERPEGSISTLTIQRTEQRDSAMYRCASSIRGGGYQETQYFGPGTRLLVL.